This T cell receptor (beta chain) derives from a study of T cell responses to AZD1222 COVID-19 vaccine. Germline V gives CDR1 SGHRS, CDR2 YFSETQ. This CDR3 is 14 amino acids long. The V gene lost 3 bases and the J gene lost 8 bases, with 15 bases spanning the gap. Method: immunoSEQ multiplex PCR; TCRdb's copy keeps in-frame clones and lacks some. The repertoire holds fewer than 120,000 clones, with roughly 90% as singletons. This TCR was sampled from an adult in good health. Sequenced here: peripheral blood, sampled on day 0 of AZD1222 vaccination. The J gene is TRBJ1-3, the V gene TRBV5-1; D is ambiguous. CDR3 DNA: TGCGCCAGCAGCTCGCTGACGCACAAGGACACCATATATTTT. Encoded protein: CASSSLTHKDTIYF.